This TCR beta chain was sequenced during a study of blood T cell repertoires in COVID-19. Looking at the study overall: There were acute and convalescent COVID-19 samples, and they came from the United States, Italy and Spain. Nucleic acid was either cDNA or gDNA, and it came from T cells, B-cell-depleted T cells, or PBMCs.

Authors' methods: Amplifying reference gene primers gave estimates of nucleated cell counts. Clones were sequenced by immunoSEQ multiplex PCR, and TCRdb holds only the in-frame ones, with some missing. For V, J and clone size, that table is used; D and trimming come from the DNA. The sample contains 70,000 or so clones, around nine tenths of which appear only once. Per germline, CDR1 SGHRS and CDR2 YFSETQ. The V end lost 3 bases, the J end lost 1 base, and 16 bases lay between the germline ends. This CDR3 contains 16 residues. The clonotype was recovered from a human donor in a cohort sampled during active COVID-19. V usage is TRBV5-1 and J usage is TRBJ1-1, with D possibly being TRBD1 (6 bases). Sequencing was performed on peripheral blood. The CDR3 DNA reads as TGCGCCAGCAGCTCAGGGGTCCTCACCTCGAACACTGAAGCTTTCTTT. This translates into CASSSGVLTSNTEAFF. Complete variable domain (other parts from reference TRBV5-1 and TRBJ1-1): KAGVTQTPRYLIKTRGQQVTLSCSPISGHRSVSWYQQTPGQGLQFLFEYFSETQRNKGNFPGRFSGRQFSNSRSEMNVSTLELGDSALYLCASSSGVLTSNTEAFFGQGTRLTVV.